This T cell receptor beta chain was captured by sequencing in a study of cytomegalovirus exposure and HLA in healthy donors. Study findings and constraints: TCR beta V- and J-gene trimming, according to a later analysis, was linked to a missense DCLRE1C variant. A list of approximately 160 TCR beta chains associated with cytomegalovirus was given.

The PCR was carried out with 60 Vbeta primers and 13 Jbeta primers. Clones were sequenced by immunoSEQ multiplex PCR, and TCRdb holds only the in-frame ones, with some missing. The sample yields 200,000 to 300,000 clones, about four fifths seen once. Regarding this clone: Its cognate antigen is unknown.

The TCR sequence derives from a woman between 35 and 50 years old in good health and CMV-seropositive. Sequences were obtained from PBMCs.

The CDR3 sequence is CASSLGQGRNEQFF. The CDR3 nucleotides are TGTGCCAGCAGTTTGGGACAGGGGAGGAATGAGCAGTTCTTC. The rearrangement joins TRBV7-9 to TRBJ2-1; 10 nucleotides align to TRBD1. Germline V gene lookup returns CDR1 SEHNR and CDR2 FQNEAQ (reference sequence). The trim removed 6 bases at V and 7 bases at J, leaving 6 bases unmatched. CDR3 length: 14 residues.